This T cell receptor beta chain was sequenced during a study of T cell responses to AZD1222 COVID-19 vaccine. Study-level background: It was second doses at about 4 or about 12 weeks that were pooled.

The CDR3 spans 14 residues. Germline assignment: CDR1 SEHNR and CDR2 FQNEAQ (reference sequence). V was clipped by 1 base and J by 8 bases, with 14 bases between them. Study results and limitations: Spike regions recognized by vaccine-associated CD4 TCRs spanned the protein, led by 160-218 and 743-854. Repertoires were obtained only post-peak T cell response.

This clone was observed a few times. No antigen is known for it. The assay was immunoSEQ multiplex PCR, and TCRdb's table has in-frame clones only and misses some. The sample shows around 94,000 clones, 70% to 90% of them seen only once. The chain combines TRBV7-9 with TRBJ1-2, with D unresolved. This TCR came from an adult in good health. The sequencing here drew on peripheral blood, taken on day 0 of AZD1222 vaccination. CDR3 sequence: CASSLGNGQYGYTF. The CDR3 DNA reads TGTGCCAGCAGCTTAGGTAACGGGCAGTACGGCTACACCTTC.